This TCR beta chain emerged from a study of neoadjuvant anti-PD-1 for oral cavity cancer. In the study overall: Most patients had three to four biweekly doses of 3 mg/kg nivolumab before resection. Patients without progression got a fourth dose around day 43.

Study-wide results and limits: Treg/Th17 ratio rose with pretreatment blood and fell with post-treatment tumor TCRbeta clonality.

TCRdb's table, derived via immunoSEQ multiplex PCR, lists solely in-frame clones and lacks some. The profile shows about 42,000 clones, approximately 80% of them singletons. Trimming removed 5 bases from V and 7 bases from J, with 12 bases in between. From germline, CDR1 is MNHNS and CDR2 SASEGT. This CDR3 contains 12 residues. Time point of the sample: after neoadjuvant nivolumab, at surgical resection. Patients had HPV-negative, locally advanced oral cavity squamous cell carcinoma. This clone is categorized as medium-sized. The antigen is unknown. The starting material was PBMCs, obtained after nivolumab (anti-PD-1) treatment. The clonotype comes from a person between 40 and 85 years old with oral cavity squamous cell carcinoma. The chain is built from TRBV6-1 and TRBJ2-7, with D unclear. The CDR3 sequence is CASSRPRREQYF. The CDR3 DNA reads as TGTGCCAGCAGTCGCCCTCGTAGGGAGCAGTACTTC.